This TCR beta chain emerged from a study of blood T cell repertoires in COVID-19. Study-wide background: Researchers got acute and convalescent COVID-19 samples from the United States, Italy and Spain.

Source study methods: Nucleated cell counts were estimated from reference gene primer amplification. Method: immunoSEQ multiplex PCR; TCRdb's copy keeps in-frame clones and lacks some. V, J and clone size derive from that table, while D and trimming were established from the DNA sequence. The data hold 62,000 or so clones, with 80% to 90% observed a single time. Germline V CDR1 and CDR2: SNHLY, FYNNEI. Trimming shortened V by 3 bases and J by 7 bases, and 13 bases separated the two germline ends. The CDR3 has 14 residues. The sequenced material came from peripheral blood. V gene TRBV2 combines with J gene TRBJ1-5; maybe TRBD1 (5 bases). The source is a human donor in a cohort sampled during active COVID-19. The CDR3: CASSDQGLRQPQHF. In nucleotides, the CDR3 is TGTGCCAGCAGTGACCAGGGTCTGCGGCAGCCCCAGCATTTT.